Shown below are 31 T cell receptor beta chains from a single sample sequenced in a study of breast tumors, draining lymph nodes, adjacent tissues. Axillary draining lymph nodes of breast cancer patients supplied the node samples. TCRdb reanalysed the multiplex PCR reads using MiXCR and keeps one entry per CDR3 protein. The sample lists about 200,000 distinct CDR3 sequences, approximately 30% seen once, with 4% to 5.5% in the top ten. Sample: axillary lymph node tissue. These receptor sequences come from a female donor with breast cancer. Some clones in this sample may be carry-over from other donors' samples.

This clonotype was picked up a small number of times. This may come from a read error, since a much larger clone is one base off. The CDR3 sequence: CASGDSTGRREQYF. In DNA, the CDR3 is TGTGCCAGCGGTGACTCGACAGGGAGGCGCGAGCAGTACTTC. The chain couples TRBV6-4 to TRBJ2-7, with TRBD1 as a possible D gene (7 bases). The CDR3 contains 14 residues. Germline-derived CDR1 and CDR2 are MRHNA and SNTAGT.

This clonotype was counted a few times. A much larger clone is a single base away; this may be a read error. This chain uses TRBV4-2 with TRBJ2-7; TRBD1 or TRBD2 may be the D gene (6 bases each). The CDR3 spans 14 residues. CDR1 is LGHNA, CDR2 YNFKEQ, per germline. CDR3 nucleotide sequence: TGTACCAGCAGCCAAGTAGGAAGGGGGGTGGAGCAGTACTTC. It is translated as CTSSQVGRGVEQYF.

The table lists this clonotype with a few counts. Being one base from a much bigger clone, this may be a read error. This chain links TRBV5-8 with TRBJ1-3; the D is unclear. Germline loops: CDR1 SGHTS, CDR2 YDEGEE. This CDR3 is 14 amino acids long. CDR3 residues: CASSDQRSGNAIYF. The DNA of the CDR3 is TGTGCCAGCAGCGACCAACGGTCTGGAAACGCCATATATTTT. The whole variable domain, remainder taken from reference TRBV5-8 and TRBJ1-3, is EAGVTQSPTHLIKTRGQQATLRCSPISGHTSVYWYQQALGLGLQFLLWYDEGEERNRGNFPPRFSGRQFPNYSSELNVNALELEDSALYLCASSDQRSGNAIYFGEGSWLTVV.

This clonotype has ten or more counts. The chain employs TRBV7-8 and TRBJ2-7; the match to TRBD1 covers 7 bases. V lost 1 base to trimming and J lost 2 bases; unmatched junction nucleotides: 5. The CDR3 has 15 amino acids. Germline CDR1 reads SGHVS; CDR2 reads FQNEAQ. CDR3 sequence (DNA): TGTGCCAGCAGCTTAGTAGGGACAGCCACCTACGAGCAGTACTTC. Protein product: CASSLVGTATYEQYF.

This clonotype has ten or more counts. The chain uses TRBV3-1 and TRBJ1-2, with D hard to call. The CDR3 is made up of 14 amino acids. The germline CDR1 and CDR2 sequences are LGHDT and YNNKEL (reference sequence). Deletions cut 3 bases from V and 6 bases from J, with 14 bases between. The CDR3 nucleotides read TGTGCCAGCAGCCACCCTTTCTCCGTTGATGGCTACACCTTC. Translating it yields CASSHPFSVDGYTF.

This clonotype was observed many times. The chain combines TRBV5-1 with TRBJ2-2; D may be TRBD1 or TRBD2 (6 bases each). V lost 6 bases and J 4 bases, leaving 10 bases between the germline ends. Germline CDR1 and CDR2: SGHRS and YFSETQ. This CDR3 spans 13 amino acids. CDR3 sequence: CASNGGPTGELFF. The CDR3 DNA is TGCGCCAGCAATGGGGGGCCCACCGGGGAGCTGTTTTTT.

In this sample, this clonotype is medium-sized. The chain is built from TRBV29-1 and TRBJ2-1, with 12 nucleotides matching TRBD2. V shed 7 bases and J 7 bases; nucleotides not matched to a gene: 17. CDR3 length: 17 residues. Germline CDR1 is SQVTM and CDR2 is ANQGSEA. The CDR3 is CSALPYLLAGGSNEQFF. The CDR3 region has the DNA TGCAGCGCCCTACCTTATTTACTAGCGGGGGGTAGTAATGAGCAGTTCTTC.

The rearrangement joins TRBV6-4 to TRBJ1-1; possible D gene TRBD1, 5 bases. The CDR3 extends over 19 amino acids. CDR1 is MRHNA, CDR2 SNTAGT, per germline. Trimming removed 5 bases from V and 0 bases from J, with 25 bases in between. The CDR3 nucleotides read TGTGCCAGCAGTCACCCAAGCCGACGTCGGGGACGAGTGAACACTGAAGCTTTCTTT. It is translated as CASSHPSRRRGRVNTEAFF.

V gene TRBV9 combines with J gene TRBJ1-6; D might be TRBD1 (5 bases). The CDR3 has 15 amino acids. V was clipped by 3 bases and J by 5 bases, with 12 bases between them. Germline V gene data show CDR1 as SGDLS and CDR2 as YYNGEE. The DNA of the CDR3 is TGTGCCAGCAGCGCCTCCGGGACTAATAATTCACCCCTCCACTTT. Encoded protein: CASSASGTNNSPLHF. Together with reference TRBV9 and TRBJ1-6, the CDR3 gives the full variable domain: DSGVTQTPKHLITATGQRVTLRCSPRSGDLSVYWYQQSLDQGLQFLIQYYNGEERAKGNILERFSAQQFPDLHSELNLSSLELGDSALYFCASSASGTNNSPLHFGNGTRLTVT.

This clonotype has ten or more counts. The chain recombines TRBV5-8 with TRBJ2-7; D remains ambiguous. The V and J ends lost 1 base and 2 bases respectively, with 10 bases between them. Germline assignment: CDR1 SGHTS and CDR2 YDEGEE. The CDR3 covers 14 residues. The CDR3 nucleotides are TGTGCCAGCAGCTTGCCCGAGCCACCCTACGAGCAGTACTTC. Its protein product is CASSLPEPPYEQYF.

DNA of the CDR3: TGTGCCACCGGGACAGGAGCCAATTCACCCCTCCACTTT. Translating gives CATGTGANSPLHF. The J gene is TRBJ1-6, the V gene TRBV2, with TRBD1 matching 8 bases. From germline, CDR1 is SNHLY and CDR2 FYNNEI. The length of the CDR3 is 13 residues. Trimming at V came to 10 bases and at J to 7 bases, leaving 6 bases not matched to a gene.

This clonotype was counted ten times or more. The chain employs TRBV29-1 and TRBJ2-3, with 8 positions matching TRBD1. Germline assignment: CDR1 SQVTM and CDR2 ANQGSEA. This CDR3 spans 15 amino acids. The J segment lost 4 bases and the V segment lost 6 bases, leaving 12 bases of the junction unmatched. This CDR3 reads CSVVRTGGWADTQYF. Here the CDR3 DNA reads TGCAGCGTGGTGAGAACAGGGGGGTGGGCAGATACGCAGTATTTT.

The chain recombines TRBV6-5 with TRBJ1-6, with D possibly matching TRBD1 (6 bases). CDR3 length: 16 amino acids. The ends were cut back, 6 bases at V and 7 bases at J, with 19 bases in the middle. Germline V CDR1 and CDR2: MNHEY, SVGAGI. CDR3 protein: CASSLPAGGTNSPLHF. The CDR3 region has the DNA TGTGCCAGCAGCTTGCCCGCGGGGGGCACCAATTCACCCCTCCACTTT.

Regarding this clonotype: Its ends do not fully match the called genes, so a read error is possible. This chain joins TRBV27 and TRBJ2-2; D may be TRBD2 (5 bases). Germline assignment: CDR1 MNHEY and CDR2 SMNVEV (reference sequence). CDR3 length: 14 residues. The CDR3 region is CASSLYLGPGELSF. The CDR3 DNA reads as TGTGCCAGCAGTCTCTACCTAGGGCCCGGGGAGCTGTCTTTT.

This clonotype has at least ten counts. This chain connects TRBV20-1 to TRBJ2-5, with TRBD1 matching 8 bases. V shed 3 bases and J 7 bases; nucleotides not matched to a gene: 7. The CDR3 consists of 13 residues. Germline lookup yields CDR1 DFQATT and CDR2 SNEGSKA (reference sequence). CDR3 sequence (DNA): TGCAGTGCTAGTAGCAGGGGGCGCGGGACCCAGTACTTC. Translating it yields CSASSRGRGTQYF.

In this sample, this clonotype turned up many times. The chain carries TRBV28 and TRBJ2-7; 8 bases match TRBD2. Losses at the gene ends were 5 bases for V and 2 bases for J; bases not matched to a gene: 5. CDR1 and CDR2 from the germline V gene are MDHEN and SYDVKM. This CDR3 comprises 14 residues. The CDR3 coding sequence is TGTGCCAGCAGTGGACTAGCTCTTCCCTACGAGCAGTACTTC. Translating it yields CASSGLALPYEQYF.

This clonotype occurred once. The final CDR3 position lacks the conserved phenylalanine or tryptophan, pointing to a likely read error. V is TRBV5-6 and J is TRBJ1-6; D ambiguous. This CDR3 is 14 amino acids long. Germline loops: CDR1 SGHDT, CDR2 YYEEEE. This chain's CDR3 is CASSLGQFNSPLHL. CDR3 sequence (DNA): TGCGCCAGCAGCTTAGGGCAATTTAATTCACCCCTCCACCTT.

This clonotype has more than one count but fewer than ten. The chain links TRBV6-2 or TRBV6-3 to TRBJ2-5; possible D gene TRBD2, 5 bases. Germline-derived CDR1 and CDR2 are MNHEY and SVGEGT. The length of the CDR3 is 14 residues. The germline V and J ends were trimmed by 5 bases and 5 bases, with 15 bases remaining between them. The chain's CDR3 is CASSHASGKETQYF. The CDR3, as DNA: TGTGCCAGCAGTCATGCGTCGGGAAAGGAGACCCAGTACTTC.

The CDR3 protein is CASSESGTSGYPPPEFF. CDR3 sequence (DNA): TGTGCCAGCAGTGAATCGGGGACTAGCGGGTACCCACCCCCGGAGTTCTTC. The chain has TRBV2 and TRBJ2-1; the match to TRBD2 covers 12 bases. The V gene end was trimmed by 2 bases and the J gene end by 14 bases; junction bases not matched to a gene: 16. This CDR3 is 17 amino acids long. Germline V gene lookup returns CDR1 SNHLY and CDR2 FYNNEI.

Concerning this clonotype: A much larger clone differs by one base, so this may be a read error. The chain recombines TRBV5-6 with TRBJ2-1, with D unresolved. The V and J ends lost 3 bases and 9 bases respectively, with 13 bases between them. Germline V gene lookup returns CDR1 SGHDT and CDR2 YYEEEE. CDR3 size: 13 residues. The CDR3 bases are TGTGCCAGCAGCTCCCTGGTGACGGGTGAGCAGTTCTTC. It is translated as CASSSLVTGEQFF.

The CDR3 DNA sequence: TGTGCCAGCAGTCCCCTCCGGGACAACTATGGCTACACCTTC. Protein: CASSPLRDNYGYTF. The chain employs TRBV6-5 and TRBJ1-2; a possible D gene is TRBD1 (5 bases). The germline gives CDR1 MNHEY, CDR2 SVGAGI. V lost 5 bases and J 2 bases, leaving 12 bases between the germline ends. There are 14 residues in the CDR3.

The CDR3 nucleotides read TGTGCCAGCAGCCGGGACCAACCCTACGAGCAGTACTTC. Translated: CASSRDQPYEQYF. This chain uses TRBV7-8 with TRBJ2-7; D assignment may be TRBD1 or TRBD2 (5 bases each). Per germline, CDR1 SGHVS and CDR2 FQNEAQ. The CDR3 has 13 amino acids. V was cut by 5 bases and J by 2 bases, with 10 bases left in between.

The table lists this clonotype with many counts. The rearrangement joins TRBV2 to TRBJ2-1, with TRBD2 matching over 11 bases. The V segment lost 4 bases and the J segment 9 bases; nucleotides outside the gene matches: 8. The CDR3 consists of 15 residues. Germline V lookup: CDR1 SNHLY, CDR2 FYNNEI. The CDR3 DNA reads TGTGCCAGCAGTGGTAGCGGGGGGGCCCCCGGTGAGCAGTTCTTC. It is translated as CASSGSGGAPGEQFF. The full variable domain, in which reference TRBV2 and TRBJ2-1 provide the parts outside the CDR3, is EPEVTQTPSHQVTQMGQEVILRCVPISNHLYFYWYRQILGQKVEFLVSFYNNEISEKSEIFDDQFSVERPDGSNFTLKIRSTKLEDSAMYFCASSGSGGAPGEQFFGPGTRLTVL.

This clonotype has ten or more counts. V is TRBV12-3 or TRBV12-4 and J is TRBJ1-5; 9 bases fit TRBD1. The CDR3 has 15 amino acids. V lost 6 bases to trimming and J lost 6 bases; unmatched junction nucleotides: 9. CDR3 sequence (DNA): TGTGCCAGCAGCCCCGACAGGGGGATGATTCAGCCCCAGCATTTT. It is translated as CASSPDRGMIQPQHF.

The sample holds a few counts of this clonotype. A much larger clone sits a single nucleotide away, making a read error possible. The gene calls are TRBV9 and TRBJ2-1; no firm D call. Germline assignment: CDR1 SGDLS and CDR2 YYNGEE. This CDR3 contains 14 residues. The DNA for the CDR3 is TGTGCCAGCAGCCCAAACCGTGGGTACAATGAGCAGTCCTTC. Protein sequence: CASSPNRGYNEQSF.

There are many counts of this clonotype. The V gene is TRBV9, the J gene TRBJ2-5; 7 nucleotides agree with TRBD2. The V gene end was trimmed by 7 bases and the J gene end by 2 bases; junction bases not matched to a gene: 5. This CDR3 is built from 13 residues. Germline V lookup: CDR1 SGDLS, CDR2 YYNGEE. CDR3 nucleotide sequence: TGTGCCAGCGGGGGGGGAGTACAAGAGACCCAGTACTTC. Residues: CASGGGVQETQYF.

At least ten counts were recorded for this clonotype. This chain uses TRBV20-1 with TRBJ1-2; 7 bases line up with TRBD1. Looked up from germline, CDR1 is DFQATT and CDR2 is SNEGSKA (reference sequence). The trim removed 6 bases at V and 3 bases at J, leaving 10 bases unmatched. CDR3 length equals 14 residues. In DNA form, the CDR3 reads TGCAGTGCCCTTCTACGACAGGGCCACTATGGCTACACCTTC. Translation: CSALLRQGHYGYTF.

Ten or more counts support this clonotype. The V call is TRBV5-8, the J call TRBJ2-3; TRBD2 agrees at 8 bases. Per the germline V gene, CDR1 is SGHTS and CDR2 is YDEGEE. The CDR3 loop spans 14 amino acids. Unmatched junction bases numbered 7, after V lost 4 bases and J lost 6 bases. CDR3 sequence reads: CASSTRSSGDTQYF. The CDR3 DNA reads as TGTGCCAGCAGCACCCGCTCTAGCGGGGATACGCAGTATTTT.

This sequence joins TRBV15 and TRBJ1-1, with no clear D. This CDR3 region has 13 residues. The V end was cut by 0 bases, the J end by 11 bases, with 13 bases between. Germline-derived CDR1 and CDR2 are LNHNV and YYDKDF (reference sequence). Here the CDR3 reads CATSREWSGTAFF. In DNA, the CDR3 is TGTGCCACCAGCAGAGAATGGAGCGGTACGGCTTTCTTT.

This clonotype was detected only a few times. Possible read error: a much larger clone is one base away. V usage is TRBV20-1 and J usage is TRBJ1-5; D might be TRBD1 (6 bases). The CDR3 spans 15 residues. The germline CDR1 and CDR2 sequences are DFQATT and SNEGSKA (reference sequence). V was pared by 6 bases and J by 6 bases, with 21 bases between. The CDR3 loop reads CSASPPGDITQPQHF. CDR3 sequence (DNA): TGCAGTGCGTCACCCCCAGGGGATATCACTCAGCCCCAGCATTTT.

In the case of this clonotype: A single base separates this from a much larger clone, so it may be a read error. J is TRBJ1-3 and V is TRBV11-2; D might be TRBD1 (5 bases). CDR1 and CDR2 from the germline V gene are SGHAT and FQNNGV. This CDR3 has 14 amino acids. V was pared by 5 bases and J by 8 bases, with 16 bases between. The CDR3 sequence is CASSPQRGADTIYF. DNA for the CDR3: TGTGCCAGCAGCCCCCAGAGGGGTGCAGACACCATATATTTT.